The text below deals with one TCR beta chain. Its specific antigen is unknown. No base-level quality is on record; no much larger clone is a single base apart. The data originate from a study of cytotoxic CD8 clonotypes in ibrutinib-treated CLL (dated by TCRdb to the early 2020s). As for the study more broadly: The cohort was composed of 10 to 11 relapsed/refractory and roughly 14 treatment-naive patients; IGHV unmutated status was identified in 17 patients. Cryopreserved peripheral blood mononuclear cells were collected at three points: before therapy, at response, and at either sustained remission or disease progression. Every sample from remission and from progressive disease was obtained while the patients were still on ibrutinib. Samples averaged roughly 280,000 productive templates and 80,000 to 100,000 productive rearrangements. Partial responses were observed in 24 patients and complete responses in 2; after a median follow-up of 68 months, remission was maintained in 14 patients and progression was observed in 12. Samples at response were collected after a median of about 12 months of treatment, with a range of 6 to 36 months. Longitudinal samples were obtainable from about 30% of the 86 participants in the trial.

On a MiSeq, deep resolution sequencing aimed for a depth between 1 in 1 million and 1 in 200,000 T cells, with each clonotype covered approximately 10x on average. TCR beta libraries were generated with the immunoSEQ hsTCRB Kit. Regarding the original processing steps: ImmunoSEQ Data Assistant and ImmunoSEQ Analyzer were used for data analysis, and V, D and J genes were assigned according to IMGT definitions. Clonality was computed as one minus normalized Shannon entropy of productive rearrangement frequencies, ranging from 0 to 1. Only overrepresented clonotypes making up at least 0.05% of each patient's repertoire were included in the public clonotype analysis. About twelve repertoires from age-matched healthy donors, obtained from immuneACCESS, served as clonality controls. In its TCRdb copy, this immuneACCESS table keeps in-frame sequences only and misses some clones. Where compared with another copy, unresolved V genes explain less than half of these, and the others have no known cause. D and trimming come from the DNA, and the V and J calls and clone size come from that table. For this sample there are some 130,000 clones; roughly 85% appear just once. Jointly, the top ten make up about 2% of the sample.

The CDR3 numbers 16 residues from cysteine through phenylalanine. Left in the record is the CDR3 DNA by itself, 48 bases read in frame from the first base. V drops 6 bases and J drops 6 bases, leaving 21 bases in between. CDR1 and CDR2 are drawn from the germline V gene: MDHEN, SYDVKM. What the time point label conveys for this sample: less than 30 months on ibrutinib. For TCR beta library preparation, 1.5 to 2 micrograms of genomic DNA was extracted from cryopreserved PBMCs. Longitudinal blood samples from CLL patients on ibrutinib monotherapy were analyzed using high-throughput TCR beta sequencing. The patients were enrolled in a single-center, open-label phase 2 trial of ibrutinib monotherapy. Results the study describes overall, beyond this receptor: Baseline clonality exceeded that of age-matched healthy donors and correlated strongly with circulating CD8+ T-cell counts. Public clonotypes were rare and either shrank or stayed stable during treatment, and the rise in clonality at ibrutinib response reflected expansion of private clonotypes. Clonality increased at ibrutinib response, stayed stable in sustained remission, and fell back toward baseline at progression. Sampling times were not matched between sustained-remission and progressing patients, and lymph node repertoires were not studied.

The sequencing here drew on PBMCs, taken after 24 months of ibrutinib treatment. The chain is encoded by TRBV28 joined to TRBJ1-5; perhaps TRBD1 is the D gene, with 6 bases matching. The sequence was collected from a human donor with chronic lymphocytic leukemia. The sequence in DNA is TGTGCCAGCAGCTACTTATTTACACAGGGAGGTCAGCCCCAGCATTTT. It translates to CASSYLFTQGGQPQHF.